What follows is one TCR beta chain and its context. Its antigen is currently unknown. This record belongs to a study of OX40 agonist ivuxolimab in advanced cancers. CDR1 is LGHNA, CDR2 YSLEER, per germline. The germline V and J ends were trimmed by 9 bases and 2 bases, with 23 bases remaining between them. The CDR3 is 17 residues long. Study-wide results and caveats: The CD4+ and CD8+ T cells in the blood had expanded clonally by week 6 at 0.1 to 3.0 mg/kg.

Clones were sequenced by immunoSEQ multiplex PCR, and TCRdb holds only the in-frame ones, with some missing. Counted here are 20,000 to 25,000 clones, roughly 78% occurring once; the ten biggest clones make up about 1.5%. The clonotype originates from an adult with an advanced solid tumor such as melanoma, head and neck, liver or kidney cancer. The chain combines TRBV4-3 with TRBJ2-1; weak D call: TRBD2 (6 bases). The sequences come from CD4+ or CD8+ T cells sorted from blood, collected in a trial of the OX40 agonist ivuxolimab. The CDR3 spells CARAIAALHPTYNEQFF. The CDR3 region has the DNA TGCGCCAGGGCTATAGCGGCCTTACACCCGACCTACAATGAGCAGTTCTTC.